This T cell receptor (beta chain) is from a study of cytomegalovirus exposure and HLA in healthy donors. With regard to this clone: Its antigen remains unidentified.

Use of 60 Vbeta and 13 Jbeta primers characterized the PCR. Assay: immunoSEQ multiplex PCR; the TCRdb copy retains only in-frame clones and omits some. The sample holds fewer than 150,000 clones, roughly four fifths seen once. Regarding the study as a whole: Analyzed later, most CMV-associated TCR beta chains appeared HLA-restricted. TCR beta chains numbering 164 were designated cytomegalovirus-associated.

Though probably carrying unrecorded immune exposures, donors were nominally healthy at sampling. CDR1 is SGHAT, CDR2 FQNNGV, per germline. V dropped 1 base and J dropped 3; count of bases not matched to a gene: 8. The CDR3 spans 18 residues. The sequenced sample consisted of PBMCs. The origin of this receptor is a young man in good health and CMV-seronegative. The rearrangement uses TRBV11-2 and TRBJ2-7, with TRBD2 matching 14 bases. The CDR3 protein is CASSLAGTSGSYGYEQYF. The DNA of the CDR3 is TGTGCCAGCAGCTTAGCCGGGACTAGCGGGAGTTACGGCTACGAGCAGTACTTC.